The 18 T cell receptor beta chains in this list originate from one sample, sequenced in a study of T cell responses to AZD1222 COVID-19 vaccine. Only in-frame clones appear in the TCRdb table, and some are missing; sequencing was by immunoSEQ multiplex PCR. The sample holds around 100,000 clones, less than 85% seen once. This specimen consisted of peripheral blood, obtained 28 days after the second AZD1222 dose. These receptors came from an adult who received the AZD1222 COVID-19 vaccine.

The chain couples TRBV2 to TRBJ2-1; unclear D gene. The V end lost 0 bases, the J end lost 3 bases, and 9 bases lay between the germline ends. Germline loops: CDR1 SNHLY, CDR2 FYNNEI. This CDR3 spans 15 amino acids. CDR3 bases: TGTGCCAGCAGTGAAGCAAAACAGCGCTACAATGAGCAGTTCTTC. It is translated as CASSEAKQRYNEQFF.

V and J are TRBV3-1 (or the pseudogene TRBV3-2) and TRBJ2-7, with a weak D call TRBD2 (6 bases). The CDR3 is made up of 15 amino acids. The ends were cut back, 4 bases at V and 0 bases at J, with 13 bases in the middle. Per the germline V gene, CDR1 is LGHDT and CDR2 is YNNKEL (reference sequence). The CDR3: CASSRSSSASYEQYF. In DNA form, the CDR3 reads TGTGCCAGCAGCCGCTCTTCTAGCGCCTCCTACGAGCAGTACTTC.

CDR3 nucleotide sequence: TGTGCCAGCAGTTACTCTGTCTCCTACAATGAGCAGTTCTTC. Its protein product is CASSYSVSYNEQFF. V usage is TRBV6-5 and J usage is TRBJ2-1; D is uncertain. V lost 0 bases and J lost 0, with 3 bases in between. Germline loops: CDR1 MNHEY, CDR2 SVGAGI. There are 14 residues in the CDR3.

This chain connects TRBV7-6 to TRBJ1-2; D gene ambiguous. Trimming stripped 3 bases from V and 2 bases from J, with 13 bases between. This CDR3 spans 15 amino acids. Germline V CDR1 and CDR2: SGHVS, FNYEAQ. DNA of the CDR3: TGTGCCAGCAGCTTCGGGCAACGAGGGAACTATGGCTACACCTTC. Amino acid sequence: CASSFGQRGNYGYTF.

This sequence joins TRBV7-6 and TRBJ2-6, with D perhaps TRBD1 or TRBD2 (5 bases each). Looked up from germline, CDR1 is SGHVS and CDR2 is FNYEAQ. This CDR3 is built from 17 residues. V was clipped by 2 bases and J by 0 bases, with 11 bases between them. The CDR3 DNA is TGTGCCAGCAGCTTATCCCTGGGGACCTCTGGGGCCAACGTCCTGACTTTC. As protein: CASSLSLGTSGANVLTF.

J is TRBJ1-5 and V is TRBV30; 7 bases line up with TRBD1. The CDR3 consists of 13 residues. V lost 5 bases and J lost 3; bases outside the gene matches: 4. The V gene's germline CDR1 is GTSNPN and CDR2 SVGIG (reference sequence). CDR3 nucleotide sequence: TGTGCCTGGGGGACAGTATTCAATCAGCCCCAGCATTTT. It is translated as CAWGTVFNQPQHF. Full variable domain (rest looked up from reference TRBV30 and TRBJ1-5): SQTIHQWPATLVQPVGSPLSLECTVEGTSNPNLYWYRQAAGRGLQLLFYSVGIGQISSEVPQNLSASRPQDRQFILSSKKLLLSDSGFYLCAWGTVFNQPQHFGDGTRLSIL.

This rearrangement joins TRBV7-9 to TRBJ2-7; perhaps TRBD2 as D (7 bases). Germline-derived CDR1 and CDR2 are SEHNR and FQNEAQ (reference sequence). The CDR3 is made up of 15 amino acids. V was cut by 5 bases and J by 0 bases, with 14 bases left in between. For the CDR3, the DNA is TGTGCCAGCAGCGCCGGGGGGCCAGCCTCCTACGAGCAGTACTTC. This gives the protein CASSAGGPASYEQYF.

The rearrangement links TRBV10-3 to TRBJ1-1, with TRBD1 identical over 10 bases. With V trimmed by 11 bases and J by 3 bases, 6 bases remained unmatched. CDR3 length: 13 residues. Germline V CDR1 and CDR2: ENHRY, SYGVKD. CDR3 sequence reads: CAVTGTGDTEAFF. As DNA, the CDR3 is TGTGCCGTCACCGGGACAGGGGACACTGAAGCTTTCTTT.

This clone was recorded once. The rearrangement uses TRBV7-2 and TRBJ1-5; a possible D gene is TRBD1 (6 bases). Trimming took off 5 bases at V and 4 bases at J, with 15 bases between the two ends. This CDR3 is 15 amino acids long. Germline CDR1 is SGHTA and CDR2 is FQGNSA. In nucleotides, the CDR3 is TGTGCCAGCAGCCTCAGGACAGCAGGGAATCAGCCCCAGCATTTT. This codes for CASSLRTAGNQPQHF.

The chain carries TRBV4-3 and TRBJ2-2; 10 bases fit TRBD1. The V gene's germline CDR1 is LGHNA and CDR2 YSLEER. The CDR3 sequence is 14 residues long. Unmatched junction bases numbered 2, after V lost 3 bases and J lost 7 bases. The CDR3 loop reads CASSQGQGYGELFF. In DNA, the CDR3 is TGCGCCAGCAGCCAGGGACAGGGGTACGGGGAGCTGTTTTTT.

The chain carries TRBV13 and TRBJ2-1; D ambiguous. Trimming pared 5 bases from V and 0 bases from J, leaving 23 bases between. The CDR3 is 19 amino acids. The germline gives CDR1 PRHDT, CDR2 FYEKMQ (reference sequence). The CDR3 reads CASSPPSGVTGISYNEQFF. The DNA of the CDR3 is TGTGCCAGCAGCCCCCCCTCCGGAGTTACCGGAATCTCCTACAATGAGCAGTTCTTC.

The V call is TRBV28, the J call TRBJ1-4, with D possibly matching TRBD1 (6 bases). This CDR3 spans 14 amino acids. Trimming took off 3 bases at V and 7 bases at J, with 12 bases between the two ends. CDR1 and CDR2 (germline): MDHEN, SYDVKM. Written as DNA, the CDR3 is TGTGCCAGCAGTTTGCAGGGGTTCGGTGAAAAACTGTTTTTT. The encoded protein is CASSLQGFGEKLFF.

The rearrangement links TRBV7-8 to TRBJ2-1; D not resolved. Germline lookup yields CDR1 SGHVS and CDR2 FQNEAQ. Trimming took 3 bases from V and 0 from J, leaving 6 bases between them. The CDR3 has 14 residues. The CDR3 loop reads CASSFQSSYNEQFF. CDR3 bases: TGTGCCAGCAGCTTCCAGAGCTCCTACAATGAGCAGTTCTTC.

This clone came up a few times. The chain uses TRBV5-4 and TRBJ2-2; D unclear. The ends were cut back, 1 base at V and 1 base at J, with 5 bases in the middle. This CDR3 comprises 14 residues. Germline V CDR1 and CDR2: SGHNT, YYREEE (reference sequence). The CDR3 DNA reads TGTGCCAGCAGCTTGATCGAGAACACCGGGGAGCTGTTTTTT. It specifies CASSLIENTGELFF.

V and J are TRBV9 and TRBJ2-7; 9 positions agree with TRBD1. This CDR3 contains 16 residues. With V trimmed by 2 bases and J by 1 base, 7 bases remained unmatched. From germline, CDR1 is SGDLS and CDR2 YYNGEE. CDR3 residues: CASSVEPGQGSYEQYF. The CDR3 region has the DNA TGTGCCAGCAGCGTGGAACCGGGACAGGGTTCCTACGAGCAGTACTTC.

The chain employs TRBV2 and TRBJ1-2; D may be TRBD1 (6 bases). The CDR3 has 15 residues. From germline, CDR1 is SNHLY and CDR2 FYNNEI. The V gene lost 7 bases and the J gene lost 4 bases, with 19 bases spanning the gap. CDR3 amino acids: CASTLPGAGFYGYTF. The CDR3 nucleotides are TGTGCCAGCACCCTCCCAGGGGCAGGCTTCTATGGCTACACCTTC.

The rearrangement joins TRBV18 to TRBJ1-1; D is ambiguous. Germline CDR1 KGHSH, CDR2 LQKENI. This CDR3 contains 13 residues. The germline V and J ends were trimmed by 6 bases and 0 bases, with 8 bases remaining between them. CDR3 coding DNA: TGTGCCAGCTCGCTACAGCTGAACACTGAAGCTTTCTTT. Translating gives CASSLQLNTEAFF.

As to this clone: One end of the junction does not line up with germline, which may come from a read error. This chain links TRBV5-4 with TRBJ2-7; D unresolved. In germline, CDR1 is SGHNT, CDR2 YYREEE (reference sequence). The CDR3 contains 12 residues. The CDR3 DNA reads as TGTGCCAGCAGCTTGTTTTCCGGAGCTCCCCTCTTC. Its translation: CASSLFSGAPLF.